There are many counts of the clone carrying this TCR beta chain. The data originate from a study of prognosis after radiotherapy for stage I lung cancer. V lost 4 bases, J lost 9 bases, and 19 bases lay in between. CDR1 is SEHNR, CDR2 FQNEAQ, per germline (reference sequence). This CDR3 contains 15 residues. Starting from genomic DNA, TCR beta CDR3 was amplified through two-round multiplex PCR. During first-round PCR, primers specific to each TRBV and TRBJ gene were used. TCRdb reprocessed the multiplex PCR reads with MiXCR, giving one entry per CDR3 protein. The sample lists about 51,000 distinct CDR3 sequences; 30% to 35% were seen once.

This sequence originates from a donor aged 50 or older with non-small cell lung cancer. Sequencing was performed on PBMCs, taken before or after stereotactic body radiation therapy (not recorded which). The rearrangement links TRBV7-9 to TRBJ1-3; no clear D. CDR3 nucleotides: TGTGCCAGCAGCTGGGTGAGGCCTTTCGAGGGCACCATATATTTT. Translating gives CASSWVRPFEGTIYF. Based on the CDR3 plus reference TRBV7-9 and TRBJ1-3, the full variable domain is DTGVSQNPRHKITKRGQNVTFRCDPISEHNRLYWYRQTLGQGPEFLTYFQNEAQLEKSRLLSDRFSAERPKGSFSTLEIQRTEQGDSAMYLCASSWVRPFEGTIYFGEGSWLTVV.